Presented here are 23 T cell receptor beta chains from one specimen sequenced in a study of CDR3 diversity in severe acne. TCRdb ran MiXCR on the PCR reads and lists one entry per CDR3 protein. The repertoire holds around 94,000 distinct CDR3 sequences, with more than 45% as singletons. Sequencing used blood. The receptors here all came from a male donor with acne.

The V and J genes are TRBV10-3 and TRBJ2-3; D may be TRBD1 (7 bases). V was trimmed by 6 bases and J by 0 bases, leaving 16 bases between them. Per the germline V gene, CDR1 is ENHRY and CDR2 is SYGVKD. The CDR3 is made up of 16 amino acids. In nucleotides, the CDR3 is TGTGCCATCAGCACGGCGGGACAGTCTAGCACAGATACGCAGTATTTT. This sequence encodes CAISTAGQSSTDTQYF.

Comments on this clonotype: Relative to the germline gene, one junction end is altered; a read error may explain this. This chain connects TRBV9 to TRBJ2-2; 14 nucleotides line up with TRBD2. The CDR3 has 17 residues. Germline V lookup: CDR1 SGDLS, CDR2 YYNGEE. The CDR3 sequence: CASSQTSGGARTGELFF. The CDR3 nucleotides read TGTGCTAGCAGCCAGACTAGCGGGGGGGCTCGCACCGGGGAGCTGTTTTTT.

This CDR3 reads CASSLGFLYGYTF. In DNA, the CDR3 is TGTGCCAGCAGCTTGGGCTTCTTGTATGGCTACACCTTC. This chain uses TRBV5-8 with TRBJ1-2, with D unclear. CDR1 and CDR2 from the germline V gene are SGHTS and YDEGEE. This CDR3 spans 13 amino acids. V dropped 0 bases and J dropped 5 bases, with 8 bases sitting between them.

This clonotype has only one observation. The chain couples TRBV7-2 to TRBJ2-7; possibly TRBD2 for D (6 bases). CDR3 length: 14 amino acids. Trimming shortened V by 5 bases and J by 3 bases, and 14 bases separated the two germline ends. In germline, CDR1 is SGHTA, CDR2 FQGNSA. In DNA form, the CDR3 reads TGTGCCAGCAGCAAAGCGGGCAGCCACTACGAGCAGTACTTC. This codes for CASSKAGSHYEQYF.

This chain uses TRBV9 with TRBJ2-7, with D possibly being TRBD1 (5 bases). The CDR3 length is 12 residues. The germline V gene encodes CDR1 SGDLS and CDR2 YYNGEE. Trimming stripped 4 bases from V and 3 bases from J, with 8 bases between. The CDR3, as DNA: TGTGCCAGCAGCAATGACAGCTACGAGCAGTACTTC. Its translation: CASSNDSYEQYF.

J is TRBJ2-7 and V is TRBV15; the D gene could be TRBD1 or TRBD2 (6 bases each). The ends were cut back, 3 bases at V and 2 bases at J, with 20 bases in the middle. CDR3 length equals 17 residues. CDR1 LNHNV and CDR2 YYDKDF come from the germline V gene (reference sequence). The CDR3 nucleotides are TGTGCCACCAGCAGCCAACCCGGGGGCCCAAGGCCCTACGAGCAGTACTTC. It is translated as CATSSQPGGPRPYEQYF.

Of note for this clonotype: Given the absence of the conserved phenylalanine or tryptophan at the CDR3 end, a read error is likely. This chain uses TRBV19 with TRBJ1-5, with TRBD1 identical over 9 bases. CDR1 and CDR2 from the germline V gene are LNHDA and SQIVND (reference sequence). This CDR3 has 16 residues. The CDR3 reads CVSAPGQGIRNQPQHL. The CDR3 DNA sequence: TGTGTCAGTGCCCCGGGACAGGGAATACGAAACCAGCCCCAGCATCTT.

The V gene is TRBV9, the J gene TRBJ2-6; D not resolved. Between the trimmed V and J ends, which lost 4 bases and 3 bases, there was a span of 5 bases. The CDR3 sequence is 13 residues long. Germline loops: CDR1 SGDLS, CDR2 YYNGEE. The CDR3 DNA reads TGTGCCAGCAGCCTCCGTGGGGCCAACGTCCTGACTTTC. The encoded protein is CASSLRGANVLTF.

This clonotype is medium-sized (0.01 to 0.1%). The V gene is TRBV20-1, the J gene TRBJ2-3; D is unresolved. Trimming left V 0 bases short and J 3 bases short, with 13 bases between. CDR1 and CDR2 (germline): DFQATT, SNEGSKA (reference sequence). The length of the CDR3 is 15 residues. The CDR3 region has the DNA TGCAGTGCTAGAGATCACCATATGAATACAGATACGCAGTATTTT. Its translation is CSARDHHMNTDTQYF.

This clonotype occurred a few times. V is TRBV2 and J is TRBJ2-5, with 9 bases fitting TRBD2. Per the germline V gene, CDR1 is SNHLY and CDR2 is FYNNEI. The CDR3 length is 14 residues. J lost 2 bases, V lost 4 bases, and 2 bases had no gene match. The CDR3 is CASSGTSVQETQYF. CDR3 nucleotides: TGTGCCAGCAGTGGGACTAGCGTTCAAGAGACCCAGTACTTC.

The chain joins TRBV25-1 to TRBJ2-1, with 14 bases fitting TRBD2. Germline V CDR1 and CDR2: MGHDK, SYGVNS. This CDR3 has 18 amino acids. J gave up 0 bases and V 8 bases, and 9 bases lay outside the gene matches. The CDR3 coding sequence is TGTGCCAGCGGGACTAGCGGGAGAATATTGAACTCCTACAATGAGCAGTTCTTC. Translated, it gives CASGTSGRILNSYNEQFF.

This clonotype was counted many times. CDR3: CSASPSSGSLGETQYF. The CDR3 DNA is TGCAGTGCTAGCCCTTCATCTGGGTCCCTCGGGGAGACCCAGTACTTC. The V call is TRBV20-1, the J call TRBJ2-5; no clear D. The CDR3 contains 16 residues. V lost 3 bases and J lost 5, with 22 bases in between. Germline values: CDR1 DFQATT, CDR2 SNEGSKA (reference sequence).

The V call is TRBV10-3, the J call TRBJ2-7; D may be TRBD1 (6 bases). Germline V gives CDR1 ENHRY, CDR2 SYGVKD. V was clipped by 11 bases and J by 2 bases, with 16 bases between them. There are 13 residues in the CDR3. In DNA, the CDR3 is TGTGCCTCCGAGTGGACAGACACCTACGAGCAGTACTTC. Amino acid sequence: CASEWTDTYEQYF.

For this clonotype: A much bigger clone sits one base away, suggesting this may be a read error. The chain combines TRBV25-1 with TRBJ1-2, with D perhaps matching TRBD1 (5 bases). The germline V gene encodes CDR1 MGHDK and CDR2 SYGVNS. The length of the CDR3 is 14 residues. Trimming removed 3 bases at V and 13 bases at J, with 21 bases between. The CDR3 spells CASSDPGRTEFCTF. The CDR3 nucleotides are TGTGCCAGCAGTGATCCGGGACGGACGGAATTTTGCACCTTC.

V is TRBV10-1 and J is TRBJ1-1, with D tentatively TRBD1 (6 bases). The germline V and J ends were trimmed by 2 bases and 2 bases, with 18 bases remaining between them. The CDR3 has 17 amino acids. The germline CDR1 and CDR2 sequences are WNHNN and SYGVQD (reference sequence). In DNA, the CDR3 is TGCGCCAGCAGTGAGCCTGGTCCCGCAGGGGTAAACACTGAAGCTTTCTTT. Translating it yields CASSEPGPAGVNTEAFF.

The V and J genes are TRBV20-1 and TRBJ1-2; 12 nucleotides line up with TRBD1. The trim removed 2 bases at V and 8 bases at J, leaving 9 bases unmatched. The CDR3 covers 15 residues. Per the germline V gene, CDR1 is DFQATT and CDR2 is SNEGSKA (reference sequence). For the CDR3, the DNA is TGCAGTGCTAGAAATAGGGGACAGGGGGCGCAAGGCTACACCTTC. This codes for CSARNRGQGAQGYTF.

The sample holds many counts of this clonotype. The CDR3 DNA reads as TGTGCCAGCAGCATGTCAGCCGCTACAGATACGCAGTATTTT. Translated: CASSMSAATDTQYF. The genes are TRBV7-2 and TRBJ2-3, with unresolved D. The V and J ends lost 5 bases and 3 bases respectively, with 12 bases between them. Germline values: CDR1 SGHTA, CDR2 FQGNSA. This CDR3 has 14 residues. The whole variable domain, remainder taken from reference TRBV7-2 and TRBJ2-3, is GAGVSQSPSNKVTEKGKDVELRCDPISGHTALYWYRQSLGQGLEFLIYFQGNSAPDKSGLPSDRFSAERTGGSVSTLTIQRTQQEDSAVYLCASSMSAATDTQYFGPGTRLTVL.

The chain recombines TRBV7-9 with TRBJ1-1; 8 bases map to TRBD1. The V gene's germline CDR1 is SEHNR and CDR2 FQNEAQ (reference sequence). CDR3 size: 17 residues. V lost 4 bases to trimming and J lost 7 bases; unmatched junction nucleotides: 17. The CDR3 DNA follows: TGTGCCAGCAGCTATGGGGGAACCGGGACAGGATTTAATGAAGCTTTCTTT. It yields the protein CASSYGGTGTGFNEAFF.

The J gene is TRBJ1-2, the V gene TRBV7-9; tentatively, D is TRBD1 (5 bases). V dropped 3 bases and J dropped 1 base, with 15 bases sitting between them. Germline V lookup: CDR1 SEHNR, CDR2 FQNEAQ (reference sequence). This CDR3 region has 16 residues. The CDR3 nucleotides read TGTGCCAGCAGCTTCGGGACCTCCAGCTATAACTATGGCTACACCTTC. Translated: CASSFGTSSYNYGYTF.

A note on this clonotype: An end of the junction does not agree with germline; a read error may underlie this. The CDR3 DNA is TGTGCCATCAGTTGCGGACCCCGGGACACTGAGGCTTTCTTT. It specifies CAISCGPRDTEAFF. The chain joins TRBV10-3 to TRBJ1-1, with a tentative D call TRBD1 (6 bases). Germline CDR1 reads ENHRY; CDR2 reads SYGVKD. The CDR3 is 14 amino acids.

In its sample, this clonotype was seen a few times. V is TRBV18 and J is TRBJ1-2; D remains unclear. This CDR3 contains 13 residues. The germline V gene has CDR1 KGHSH and CDR2 LQKENI. Trimming took 0 bases from V and 4 from J, leaving 6 bases between them. CDR3 loop: CASSPPRGYGYTF. The CDR3 coding sequence is TGTGCCAGCTCACCACCCCGTGGCTATGGCTACACCTTC.

This clonotype was observed a handful of times. The CDR3, as DNA: TGTGCCAGCAGTTCCGCCGGACAGGGGGTTGCAGATACGCAGTATTTT. Amino acid sequence: CASSSAGQGVADTQYF. The chain combines TRBV6-5 with TRBJ2-3; 10 nucleotides align to TRBD1. V was pared by 4 bases and J by 4 bases, with 8 bases of the junction left unmatched. This CDR3 has 16 residues. The germline V gene has CDR1 MNHEY and CDR2 SVGAGI.

CDR3 nucleotides: TGTGCCAGCAGTTATAGCGGGAGGGCTCACGAGCAGTACTTC. Protein: CASSYSGRAHEQYF. This chain links TRBV2 with TRBJ2-7; TRBD2 matches 11 bases. CDR1 is SNHLY, CDR2 FYNNEI, per germline. The V and J ends lost 5 bases and 5 bases, in that order; junction bases with no gene match: 5. The CDR3 consists of 14 residues.